This is a list of T cell receptor beta chains from one sample in a study of blood T cell repertoires in COVID-19. TCRdb's copy holds only in-frame clones and misses some; the assay was immunoSEQ multiplex PCR. Of 55,000 to 85,000 clones in the sample, roughly 86% were seen once. Input material: peripheral blood. These receptors came from a woman in her 70s with acute or convalescent COVID-19. The CDR3 runs from the conserved cysteine through the conserved F or W. D genes are given only for firm matches. Size is stated for part of the rows, as once, few or many counts, or as a class when the clone is expanded.

j_gene	d_gene	v_gene	abundance	CDR3aa	CDR3nt
TRBJ2-7	TRBD2	TRBV19	.	CASSIQAGGGEQYF	TGTGCCAGTAGTATACAAGCGGGAGGAGGCGAGCAGTACTTC
TRBJ2-7	TRBD2	TRBV11-2	.	CASIQPGRASYEQYF	TGTGCCAGCATCCAACCCGGGAGGGCATCCTACGAGCAGTACTTC
TRBJ2-5	TRBD1	TRBV11-3	.	CASSLGLSRTGEETQYF	TGTGCCAGCAGCTTAGGGCTTTCTCGGACAGGGGAAGAGACCCAGTACTTC
TRBJ2-7	TRBD2	TRBV19	few	CASSAVTSGGPSSYEQYF	TGTGCCAGTAGTGCCGTGACTAGCGGGGGCCCCAGCTCCTACGAGCAGTACTTC
TRBJ2-5	TRBD1	TRBV18	.	CASSDSRGSQETQYF	TGTGCCAGCTCCGATAGCAGGGGGAGCCAAGAGACCCAGTACTTC
TRBJ2-1	.	TRBV3-1/TRBV3-2	.	CASSQDPWAGTPDEQFF	TGTGCCAGCAGCCAAGATCCCTGGGCGGGGACTCCGGATGAGCAGTTCTTC
TRBJ1-3	.	TRBV4-1	.	CASSQVATDSGNTIYF	TGCGCCAGCAGCCAAGTCGCGACAGACTCTGGAAACACCATATATTTT
TRBJ2-1	.	TRBV21-1	.	CASSKVGLVGPADNEQFF	TGTGCCAGCAGCAAAGTCGGGTTGGTGGGGCCAGCTGACAATGAGCAGTTCTTC
TRBJ1-6	.	TRBV6-2/TRBV6-3	.	CASSRTISYNSPLHF	TGTGCCAGCAGCCGGACAATCTCCTATAATTCACCCCTCCACTTT
TRBJ1-4	TRBD1	TRBV19	.	CASSITGGSEKLFF	TGTGCCAGTAGTATAACAGGGGGAAGTGAAAAACTGTTTTTT
TRBJ1-1	TRBD1	TRBV6-5	.	CASSQQGAAFF	TGTGCCAGCAGTCAACAGGGGGCGGCTTTCTTT
TRBJ2-5	TRBD1	TRBV14	.	CASSSWTGGTAGETQYF	TGTGCCAGCAGCTCGTGGACAGGGGGGACGGCTGGGGAGACCCAGTACTTC
TRBJ2-7	TRBD1	TRBV6-7	.	CASSYRLGGDRVHEQYF	TGTGCCAGCAGTTACAGATTGGGGGGGGACAGGGTCCACGAGCAGTACTTC
TRBJ1-2	TRBD1	TRBV7-2	few	CASSSGTGNYGYTF	TGTGCCAGCAGCTCCGGGACAGGAAACTATGGCTACACCTTC
TRBJ2-1	.	TRBV5-4	.	CASSLKRSYNEQFF	TGTGCCAGCAGCTTAAAGCGGAGTTACAATGAGCAGTTCTTC